This is a list of T cell receptor beta chains from one sample in a study of shared clonotypes between healthy human individuals. Data came from immunoSEQ multiplex PCR; TCRdb stores just in-frame clones and leaves some out. Among around 1.9 million clones listed, about 92% were seen once. The sample comprised naive CD8+ T cells from PBMCs. All receptors come from a young man in good health. Some clones in this sample may be carry-over from other donors' samples. The CDR3 runs from the conserved cysteine through the conserved F or W. The D gene is left open where the match is weak.

V: TRBV7-2; length: 16; J: TRBJ1-1; D: .; DNA: TGTGCCAGCAGCTCATCAGGACTAAAATGGGACACTGAAGCTTTCTTT; CDR3: CASSSSGLKWDTEAFF
V: TRBV14; length: 14; J: TRBJ1-4; D: .; DNA: TGTGCCAGCAGCCAAACAGGCGCTAATGAAAAACTGTTTTTT; CDR3: CASSQTGANEKLFF
V: TRBV5-8; length: 16; J: TRBJ2-1; D: TRBD1; DNA: TGTGCCAGCAGCCAAAGGGACAGGGGACCCTACAATGAGCAGTTCTTC; CDR3: CASSQRDRGPYNEQFF
V: TRBV11-2; length: 15; J: TRBJ2-3; D: .; DNA: TGTGCCAGCAGCTTAGTGTACGCCCACACAGATACGCAGTATTTT; CDR3: CASSLVYAHTDTQYF
V: TRBV10-3; length: 15; J: TRBJ1-6; D: .; DNA: TGTGCCATCAGTGAGACGGGGGGTCGTGGGTCCCCCCTCCACTTT; CDR3: CAISETGGRGSPLHF
V: TRBV11-2; length: 13; J: TRBJ2-5; D: .; DNA: TGTGCCAGCAGCTTCGGACCTAAAGAGACCCAGTACTTC; CDR3: CASSFGPKETQYF
V: TRBV19; length: 18; J: TRBJ1-4; D: .; DNA: TGTGCCAGTAGTACGTATACAGGGAGGTGGGCAACTAATGAAAAACTGTTTTTT; CDR3: CASSTYTGRWATNEKLFF
V: TRBV30; length: 16; J: TRBJ1-2; D: .; DNA: TGTGCCTGGGACAAGGAGAACAAACCCCTTAACTATGGCTACACCTTC; CDR3: CAWDKENKPLNYGYTF
V: TRBV2; length: 15; J: TRBJ2-1; D: TRBD2; DNA: TGTGCCAGCAGTTTAGCGGGAGGCGTCTACAATGAGCAGTTCTTC; CDR3: CASSLAGGVYNEQFF
V: TRBV6-5; length: 14; J: TRBJ2-7; D: .; DNA: TGTGCCAGCAGTTACAGGGAGGCCTCCTACGAGCAGTACTTC; CDR3: CASSYREASYEQYF